The source of this T cell receptor (beta chain) is a study of shared T cell receptors in the human thymus. Sequencing was performed with immunoSEQ multiplex PCR; in TCRdb, only in-frame clones are kept and a portion is missing. The sample includes hundreds of thousands of clones, 70% to 90% of them seen just once. The germline V gene has CDR1 MGHDK and CDR2 SYGVNS. This CDR3 comprises 15 residues. V was clipped by 1 base and J by 7 bases, with 13 bases between them. This sample also belongs to another study, concerning human thymus T cells. This second study says: Corrective heart surgery yielded the resections from which the thymus tissue came.

V and J are TRBV25-1 and TRBJ2-2; TRBD2 might be the D (6 bases). The sequencing sample was made of thymocytes. The clonotype comes from a boy under two years old with a congenital heart defect. The CDR3 DNA is TGTGCCAGCAGTGAATCAGGAGGGCAGAGCGGGGAGCTGTTTTTT. Translating gives CASSESGGQSGELFF.